This entry features one TCR beta chain sequence. This entry belongs to a study of blood T cell repertoires in COVID-19. Clones were sequenced by immunoSEQ multiplex PCR, and TCRdb holds only the in-frame ones, with some missing. Here the sample spans 200,000 to 250,000 clones, over 70% being singletons. Cohort assignment relied on participant-reported clinical history. The sequence came from a woman aged 25-40 years who had been exposed to COVID-19. The sequencing sample was made of PBMCs or T cells enriched from blood (not recorded which).

In nucleotides, the CDR3 is TGTGCCAGCAGGCCGGTTGGGGCCAACGTCCTGACTTTC. It is translated as CASRPVGANVLTF. J is TRBJ2-6 and V is TRBV9; D gene uncertain. The V end lost 5 bases, the J end lost 3 bases, and 6 bases lay between the germline ends. Germline CDR1 SGDLS, CDR2 YYNGEE. This CDR3 contains 13 residues.